This T cell receptor beta chain appears in the sequencing data of a study of T-cell reconstitution after alpha-beta-depleted transplantation in children. Study-level results: For some patients, TCRbeta diversity was high at day 60 because of recipient T cells and thymic progenitors that survived. Alpha-beta T cells about two months after transplant reportedly derived from several hundred expanded graft clones. Diversity and T-cell counts at one year after transplant derived mostly from new T cells.

This clonotype was picked up a small number of times. Its antigen is not known. Unique molecular identifiers were built into the TCRbeta library. TCRdb redid the calling of the PCR reads with MiXCR, one entry per CDR3 protein. The sample lists some 290,000 distinct CDR3 sequences, about a quarter occurring once. The length of the CDR3 is 15 residues. V was cut by 0 bases and J by 1 base, with 8 bases left in between. Germline-derived CDR1 and CDR2 are MDHEN and SYDVKM. This clonotype originated in a male patient aged 5 to 17 who had a stem cell transplant for acute lymphoblastic leukemia, so the T cells may come from the graft donor. This chain connects TRBV28 to TRBJ2-3; D is ambiguous. The sequenced sample was PBMCs, mostly from graft donor cells, obtained 180 days after TCRalphabeta/CD19-depleted stem cell transplant. The CDR3 DNA sequence: TGTGCCAGCAGTTTATGGGGATCTGGCACAGATACGCAGTATTTT. It yields the protein CASSLWGSGTDTQYF.